This T cell receptor (beta chain) was sequenced for a study of blood T cell repertoires in COVID-19. Study-wide background: Acute and convalescent COVID-19 specimens originated in the United States, Italy and Spain. Sources were T cells, B-cell-depleted T cells, or PBMCs; the material itself was cDNA or gDNA.

In its sample, this clone was seen once. Methods used by the authors: Estimates of nucleated cell counts were drawn from the amplification of reference gene primers. Profiling relied on immunoSEQ multiplex PCR, and the TCRdb table lists in-frame clones only, not all of them. V and J calls and clone size are as listed in that table; D and trimming were resolved from the DNA. The sample consists of around 200,000 clones, 75% to 90% of them appearing once. Participants, about 18 to 90 years old, spanned approximately 26 US areas. Germline values: CDR1 SGHTA, CDR2 FQGTGA. V lost 2 bases to trimming and J lost 4 bases, with 12 bases between them. This CDR3 has 14 amino acids.

This clonotype was sampled from a middle-aged woman with acute COVID-19. The chain is built from TRBV7-3 and TRBJ2-7; perhaps TRBD1 as D (6 bases). The specimen was PBMCs or T cells enriched from blood (not recorded which). CDR3: CASSLLGGSYEQYF. In DNA form, the CDR3 reads TGTGCCAGCAGCTTATTAGGGGGTTCTTACGAGCAGTACTTC.